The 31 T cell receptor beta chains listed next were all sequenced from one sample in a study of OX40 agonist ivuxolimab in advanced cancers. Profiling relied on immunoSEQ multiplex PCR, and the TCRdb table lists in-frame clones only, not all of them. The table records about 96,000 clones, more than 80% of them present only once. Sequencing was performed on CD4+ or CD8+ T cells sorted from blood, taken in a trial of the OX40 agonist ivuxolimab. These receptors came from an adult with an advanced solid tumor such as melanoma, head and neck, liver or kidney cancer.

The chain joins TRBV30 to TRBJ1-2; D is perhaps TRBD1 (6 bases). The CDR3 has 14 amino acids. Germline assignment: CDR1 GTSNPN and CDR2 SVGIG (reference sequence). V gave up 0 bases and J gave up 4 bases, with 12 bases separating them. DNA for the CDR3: TGTGCCTGGAGTGTAACAGGGCTTAGCTATGGCTACACCTTC. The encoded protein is CAWSVTGLSYGYTF.

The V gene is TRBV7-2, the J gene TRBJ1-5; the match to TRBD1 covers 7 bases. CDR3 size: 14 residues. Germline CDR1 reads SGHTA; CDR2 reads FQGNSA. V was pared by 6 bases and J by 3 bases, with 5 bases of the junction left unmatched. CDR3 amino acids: CASSYTGDNQPQHF. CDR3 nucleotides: TGTGCCAGCAGTTATACAGGGGACAATCAGCCCCAGCATTTT.

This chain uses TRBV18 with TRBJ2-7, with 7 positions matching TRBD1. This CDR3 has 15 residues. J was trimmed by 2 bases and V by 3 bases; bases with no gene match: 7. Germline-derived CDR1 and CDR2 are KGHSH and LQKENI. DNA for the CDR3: TGTGCCAGCTCACCTCAAAGACAGGGCCCCTACGAGCAGTACTTC. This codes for CASSPQRQGPYEQYF.

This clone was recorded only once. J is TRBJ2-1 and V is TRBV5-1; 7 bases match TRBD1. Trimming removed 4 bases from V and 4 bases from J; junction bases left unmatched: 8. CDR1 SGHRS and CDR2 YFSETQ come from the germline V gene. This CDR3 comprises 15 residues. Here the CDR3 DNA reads TGCGCCAGCAGCCAAACCCCGGGACAGTACAATGAGCAGTTCTTC. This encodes CASSQTPGQYNEQFF.

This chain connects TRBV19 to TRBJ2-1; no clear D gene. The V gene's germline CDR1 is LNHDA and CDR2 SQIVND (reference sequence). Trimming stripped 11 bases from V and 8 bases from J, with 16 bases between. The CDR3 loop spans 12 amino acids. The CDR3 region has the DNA TGTGCCTCCGAATCCGCAGGACATGAGCAGTTCTTC. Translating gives CASESAGHEQFF.

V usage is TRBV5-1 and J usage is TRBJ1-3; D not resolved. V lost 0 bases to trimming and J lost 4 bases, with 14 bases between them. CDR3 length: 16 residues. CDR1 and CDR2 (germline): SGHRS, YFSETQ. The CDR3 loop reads CASSLGTGGTGNTIYF. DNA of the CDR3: TGCGCCAGCAGCTTGGGTACCGGAGGTACCGGAAACACCATATATTTT.

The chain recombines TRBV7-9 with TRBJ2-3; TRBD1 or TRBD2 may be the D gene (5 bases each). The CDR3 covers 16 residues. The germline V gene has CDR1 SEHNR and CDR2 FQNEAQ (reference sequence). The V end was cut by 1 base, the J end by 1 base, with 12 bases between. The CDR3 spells CASSLGGFSGTDTQYF. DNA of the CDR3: TGTGCCAGCAGCTTAGGGGGGTTTAGCGGCACAGATACGCAGTATTTT.

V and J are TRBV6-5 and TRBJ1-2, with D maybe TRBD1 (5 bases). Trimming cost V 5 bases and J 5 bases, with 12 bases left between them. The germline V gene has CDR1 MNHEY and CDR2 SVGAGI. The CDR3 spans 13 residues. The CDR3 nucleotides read TGTGCCAGCAGTCCGGGACGCGGGTATGGCTACACCTTC. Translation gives CASSPGRGYGYTF.

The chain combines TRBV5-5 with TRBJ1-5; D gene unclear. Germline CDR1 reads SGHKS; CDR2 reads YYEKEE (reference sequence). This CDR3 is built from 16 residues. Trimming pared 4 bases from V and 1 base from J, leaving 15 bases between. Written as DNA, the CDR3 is TGTGCCAGCAGCCCCCTCACAACAAGAAGCAATCAGCCCCAGCATTTT. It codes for CASSPLTTRSNQPQHF.

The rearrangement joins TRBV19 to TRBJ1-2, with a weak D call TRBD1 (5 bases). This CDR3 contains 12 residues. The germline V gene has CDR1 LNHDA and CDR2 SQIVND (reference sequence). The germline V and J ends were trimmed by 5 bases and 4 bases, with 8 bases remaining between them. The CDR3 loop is CASSDDSYGYTF. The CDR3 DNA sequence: TGTGCCAGTAGTGACGACAGCTATGGCTACACCTTC.

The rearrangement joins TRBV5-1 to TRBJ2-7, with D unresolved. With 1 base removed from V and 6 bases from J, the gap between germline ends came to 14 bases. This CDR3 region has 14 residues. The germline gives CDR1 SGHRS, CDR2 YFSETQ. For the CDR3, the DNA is TGCGCCAGCAGCTTGTCCGGCCCCGGCGGCGAGCAGTACTTC. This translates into CASSLSGPGGEQYF.

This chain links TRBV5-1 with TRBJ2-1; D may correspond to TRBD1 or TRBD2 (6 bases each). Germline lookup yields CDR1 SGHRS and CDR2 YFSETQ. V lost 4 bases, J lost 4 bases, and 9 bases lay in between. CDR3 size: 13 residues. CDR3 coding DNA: TGCGCCAGCAGCGCGGGACAATACAATGAGCAGTTCTTC. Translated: CASSAGQYNEQFF.

The CDR3 region is CASSLEGTLSLGNTEAFF. CDR3 nucleotides: TGTGCCAGCAGCTTAGAGGGGACTCTCTCCCTTGGGAACACTGAAGCTTTCTTT. The chain couples TRBV7-8 to TRBJ1-1, with D tentatively TRBD1 (5 bases). The CDR3 runs to 18 residues. The germline V gene encodes CDR1 SGHVS and CDR2 FQNEAQ. Trimming pared 1 base from V and 1 base from J, leaving 19 bases between.

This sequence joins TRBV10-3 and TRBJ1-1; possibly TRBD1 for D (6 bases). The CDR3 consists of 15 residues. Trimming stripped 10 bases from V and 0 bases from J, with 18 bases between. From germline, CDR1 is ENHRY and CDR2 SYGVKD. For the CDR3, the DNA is TGTGCCACTAAAGGGGCAGGGGCTTTGAACACTGAAGCTTTCTTT. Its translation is CATKGAGALNTEAFF.

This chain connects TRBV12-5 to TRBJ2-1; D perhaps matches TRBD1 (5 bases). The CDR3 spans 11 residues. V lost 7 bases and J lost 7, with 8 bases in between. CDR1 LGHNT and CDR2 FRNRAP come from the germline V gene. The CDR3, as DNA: TGTGCTAGTGCCCAGGGTAATGAGCAGTTCTTC. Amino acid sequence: CASAQGNEQFF.

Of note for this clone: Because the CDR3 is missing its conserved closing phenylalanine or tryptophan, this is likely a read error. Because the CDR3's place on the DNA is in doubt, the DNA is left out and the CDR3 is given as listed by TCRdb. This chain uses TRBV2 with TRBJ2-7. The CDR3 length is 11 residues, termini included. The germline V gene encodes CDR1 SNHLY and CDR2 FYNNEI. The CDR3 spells CASSWDVTLAI.

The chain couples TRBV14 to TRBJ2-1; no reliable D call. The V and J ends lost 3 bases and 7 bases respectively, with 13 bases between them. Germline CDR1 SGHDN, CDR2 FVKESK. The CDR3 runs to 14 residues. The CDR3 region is CASSQGSAYNEQFF. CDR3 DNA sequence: TGTGCCAGCAGCCAGGGGTCAGCTTATAATGAGCAGTTCTTC.

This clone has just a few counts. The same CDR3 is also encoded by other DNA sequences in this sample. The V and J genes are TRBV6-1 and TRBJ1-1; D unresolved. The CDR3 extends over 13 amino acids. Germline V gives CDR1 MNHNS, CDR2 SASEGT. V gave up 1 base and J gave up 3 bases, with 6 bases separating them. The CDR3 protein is CASSEVRDTEAFF. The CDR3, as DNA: TGTGCCAGCAGTGAAGTAAGGGACACTGAAGCTTTCTTT.

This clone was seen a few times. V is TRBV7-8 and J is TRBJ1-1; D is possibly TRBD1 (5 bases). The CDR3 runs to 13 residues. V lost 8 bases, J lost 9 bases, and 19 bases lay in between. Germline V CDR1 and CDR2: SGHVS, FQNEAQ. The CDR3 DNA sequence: TGTGCCAGCGGATTTCTACAGGCTCCTCAAGCTTTCTTT. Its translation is CASGFLQAPQAFF.

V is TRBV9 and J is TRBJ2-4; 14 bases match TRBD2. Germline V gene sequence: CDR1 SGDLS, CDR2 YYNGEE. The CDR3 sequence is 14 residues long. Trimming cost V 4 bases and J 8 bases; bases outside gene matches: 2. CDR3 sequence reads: CASSQTSGGDIQYF. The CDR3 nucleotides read TGTGCCAGCAGCCAGACTAGCGGGGGGGACATTCAGTACTTC.

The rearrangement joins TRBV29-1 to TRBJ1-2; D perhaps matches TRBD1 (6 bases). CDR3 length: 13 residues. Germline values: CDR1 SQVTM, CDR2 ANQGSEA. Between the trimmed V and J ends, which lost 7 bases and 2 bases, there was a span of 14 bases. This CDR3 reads CSAAQGTNYGYTF. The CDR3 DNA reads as TGCAGCGCCGCACAGGGTACGAACTATGGCTACACCTTC.

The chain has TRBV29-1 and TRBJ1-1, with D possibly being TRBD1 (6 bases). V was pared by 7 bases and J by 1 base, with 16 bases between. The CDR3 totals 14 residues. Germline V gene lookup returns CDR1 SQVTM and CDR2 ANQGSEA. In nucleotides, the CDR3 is TGCAGCGGAAGAGAGGGACACCAGAACACTGAAGCTTTCTTT. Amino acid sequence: CSGREGHQNTEAFF.

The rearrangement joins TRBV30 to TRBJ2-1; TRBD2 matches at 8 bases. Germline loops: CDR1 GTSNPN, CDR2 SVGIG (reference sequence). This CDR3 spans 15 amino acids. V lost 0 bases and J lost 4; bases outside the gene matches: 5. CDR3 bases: TGTGCCTGGAGTGTAGGGCGGGGGGAATACAATGAGCAGTTCTTC. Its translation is CAWSVGRGEYNEQFF.

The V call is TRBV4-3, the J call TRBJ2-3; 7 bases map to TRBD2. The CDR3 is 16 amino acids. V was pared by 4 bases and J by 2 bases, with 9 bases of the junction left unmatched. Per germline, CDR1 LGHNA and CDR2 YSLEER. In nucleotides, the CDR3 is TGCGCCAGCAGCCCTGCCGGGGGGACCCTCACAGATACGCAGTATTTT. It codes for CASSPAGGTLTDTQYF.

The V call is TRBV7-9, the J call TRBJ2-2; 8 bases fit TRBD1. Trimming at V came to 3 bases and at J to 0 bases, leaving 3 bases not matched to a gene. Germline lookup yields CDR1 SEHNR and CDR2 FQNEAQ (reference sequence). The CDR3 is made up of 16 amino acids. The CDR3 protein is CASSFPTGANTGELFF. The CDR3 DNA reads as TGTGCCAGCAGCTTCCCGACAGGGGCGAACACCGGGGAGCTGTTTTTT.

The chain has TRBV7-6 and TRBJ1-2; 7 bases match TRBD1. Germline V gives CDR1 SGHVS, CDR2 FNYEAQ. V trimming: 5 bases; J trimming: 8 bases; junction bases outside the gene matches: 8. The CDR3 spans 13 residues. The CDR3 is CASSPRGAWGYTF. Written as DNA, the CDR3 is TGTGCCAGCAGCCCCAGGGGGGCTTGGGGCTACACCTTC.

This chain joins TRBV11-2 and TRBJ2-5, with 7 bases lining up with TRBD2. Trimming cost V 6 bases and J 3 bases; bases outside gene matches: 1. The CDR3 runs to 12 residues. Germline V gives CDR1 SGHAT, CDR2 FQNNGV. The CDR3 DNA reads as TGTGCCAGCAGGCTAGCGGAAGAGACCCAGTACTTC. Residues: CASRLAEETQYF.

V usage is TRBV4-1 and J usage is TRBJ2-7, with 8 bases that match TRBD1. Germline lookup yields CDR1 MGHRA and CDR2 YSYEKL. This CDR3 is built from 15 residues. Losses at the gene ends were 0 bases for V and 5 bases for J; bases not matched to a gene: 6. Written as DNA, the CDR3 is TGCGCCAGCAGCCAAGAGGACAGGGAAAACCACGAGCAGTACTTC. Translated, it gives CASSQEDRENHEQYF.

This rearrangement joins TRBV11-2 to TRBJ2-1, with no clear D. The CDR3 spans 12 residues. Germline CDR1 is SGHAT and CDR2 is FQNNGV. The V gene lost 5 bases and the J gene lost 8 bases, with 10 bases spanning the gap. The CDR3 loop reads CASSPSTDEQFF. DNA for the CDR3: TGTGCCAGCAGCCCTTCAACCGATGAGCAGTTCTTC.

CDR3 amino acids: CASSYDYGYTF. The DNA of the CDR3 is TGTGCCAGCAGTTACGACTATGGCTACACCTTC. The chain uses TRBV6-6 and TRBJ1-2; D unclear. The V gene's germline CDR1 is MNHNY and CDR2 SVGAGI (reference sequence). The CDR3 loop spans 11 amino acids. V was clipped by 2 bases and J by 3 bases, with 1 base between them.

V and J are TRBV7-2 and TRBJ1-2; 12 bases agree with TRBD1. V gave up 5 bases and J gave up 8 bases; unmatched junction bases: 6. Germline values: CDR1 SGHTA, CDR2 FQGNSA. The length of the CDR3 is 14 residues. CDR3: CASSGTGGLGGYTF. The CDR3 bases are TGTGCCAGCAGCGGGACAGGGGGCCTAGGGGGCTACACCTTC.